The 8 T cell receptor beta chains below were found in one sample sequenced in a study of CD8 T cells in Susac syndrome. A quantity of about 0.45 to 1 ug RNA underwent reverse transcription using random hexamers. MiXCR, run by TCRdb on the immunoSEQ multiplex PCR reads, gives a single entry per CDR3 protein. The top ten hold 0.082% of the sample, which has approximately 200,000 distinct CDR3 sequences, just under 95% seen once. The sequenced sample was CD4+ T cells from PBMCs. These receptors were collected from a human donor with multiple sclerosis.

CDR3 sequence: CSVGQGLIYGYTF. The CDR3 DNA reads TGCAGCGTCGGACAGGGGCTAATCTATGGCTACACCTTC. This sequence joins TRBV29-1 and TRBJ1-2; 9 bases are a match to TRBD1. The CDR3 is 13 residues long. The germline V gene encodes CDR1 SQVTM and CDR2 ANQGSEA. V shed 6 bases and J 4 bases; nucleotides not matched to a gene: 6.

This clonotype occurred once. This CDR3 reads CSASAGGNQPQHF. CDR3 sequence (DNA): TGCAGTGCCTCGGCGGGGGGTAATCAGCCCCAGCATTTT. The rearrangement joins TRBV20-1 to TRBJ1-5; the D gene is possibly TRBD1 (5 bases). Looked up from germline, CDR1 is DFQATT and CDR2 is SNEGSKA (reference sequence). The CDR3 covers 13 residues. Trimming shortened V by 6 bases and J by 4 bases, and 13 bases separated the two germline ends.

The chain couples TRBV10-3 to TRBJ2-6; D not certain. The V and J ends lost 3 bases and 0 bases respectively, with 6 bases between them. In germline, CDR1 is ENHRY, CDR2 SYGVKD. The CDR3 has 15 amino acids. The CDR3 DNA follows: TGTGCCATCAGTGACTCGCGCTCTGGGGCCAACGTCCTGACTTTC. As protein: CAISDSRSGANVLTF.

V and J are TRBV20-1 and TRBJ1-2, with 10 bases identical to TRBD1. Unmatched junction bases numbered 3, after V lost 5 bases and J lost 6 bases. Germline V gives CDR1 DFQATT, CDR2 SNEGSKA (reference sequence). The CDR3 is made up of 12 amino acids. The CDR3 reads CSAGTGENGYTF. For the CDR3, the DNA is TGCAGTGCTGGGACAGGGGAAAATGGCTACACCTTC.

CDR3 sequence reads: CASGAGGGLETQYF. The DNA of the CDR3 is TGCGCCAGCGGTGCTGGAGGGGGGTTGGAGACCCAGTACTTC. This chain connects TRBV5-1 to TRBJ2-5; TRBD1 or TRBD2 may be the D gene (6 bases each). CDR3 length: 14 amino acids. Deletions cut 7 bases from V and 5 bases from J, with 18 bases between. Germline CDR1 reads SGHRS; CDR2 reads YFSETQ.

The rearrangement uses TRBV6-2 or TRBV6-3 and TRBJ1-2; D is unclear. The ends were cut back, 2 bases at V and 2 bases at J, with 3 bases in the middle. CDR1 and CDR2 from the germline V gene are MNHEY and SVGEGT. There are 12 residues in the CDR3. CDR3: CASSYGNYGYTF. CDR3 DNA sequence: TGTGCCAGCAGTTACGGGAACTATGGCTACACCTTC.

V and J are TRBV7-2 and TRBJ2-7; unclear D gene. V dropped 3 bases and J dropped 5 bases, with 5 bases sitting between them. The CDR3 is 11 amino acids. CDR1 and CDR2 (germline): SGHTA, FQGNSA. The CDR3 nucleotides read TGTGCCAGCAGCTTCCTAAACGAGCAGTACTTC. Its protein product is CASSFLNEQYF.

This chain connects TRBV3-1 to TRBJ2-1, with TRBD1 matching 9 bases. The CDR3 consists of 15 residues. Germline CDR1 and CDR2: LGHDT and YNNKEL (reference sequence). V shed 2 bases and J 9 bases; nucleotides not matched to a gene: 8. The CDR3 is CASSQLPTGGREQFF. The CDR3 DNA follows: TGTGCCAGCAGCCAACTCCCGACAGGGGGTCGTGAGCAGTTCTTC.